Below are 30 T cell receptor beta chains sequenced from a single sample in a study of cytomegalovirus exposure and HLA in healthy donors. Using immunoSEQ multiplex PCR, the repertoire was profiled, and TCRdb retains in-frame clones only, with some absent. The sample has around 300,000 clones, 88% seen once. What was sequenced was PBMCs. The receptors originated from a woman in her late teens or twenties in good health and CMV-seronegative.

This chain joins TRBV2 and TRBJ2-3; 10 nucleotides agree with TRBD2. The V segment lost 3 bases and the J segment 7 bases; nucleotides outside the gene matches: 10. CDR3 size: 16 residues. From germline, CDR1 is SNHLY and CDR2 FYNNEI. CDR3 in amino acids: CASSDFGAGGPHTQYF. The CDR3 nucleotides read TGTGCCAGCAGTGACTTTGGAGCGGGAGGGCCACATACGCAGTATTTT.

The chain couples TRBV29-1 to TRBJ1-4, with 9 bases lining up with TRBD1. Germline V gives CDR1 SQVTM, CDR2 ANQGSEA. V gave up 5 bases and J gave up 5 bases; unmatched junction bases: 6. The CDR3 runs to 14 residues. CDR3 protein: CSVQIGTGNEKLFF. In DNA, the CDR3 is TGCAGCGTTCAAATAGGGACAGGGAATGAAAAACTGTTTTTT.

DNA for the CDR3: TGTGCCAGCAGTTCTCCGGGACAGGGGAAGACTGAAGCTTTCTTT. It encodes CASSSPGQGKTEAFF. This sequence joins TRBV27 and TRBJ1-1; 10 bases line up with TRBD1. Germline-derived CDR1 and CDR2 are MNHEY and SMNVEV (reference sequence). Losses at the gene ends were 4 bases for V and 5 bases for J; bases not matched to a gene: 7. The CDR3 has 15 amino acids.

The rearrangement links TRBV6-6 to TRBJ1-2; D not certain. The CDR3 runs to 15 residues. Germline-derived CDR1 and CDR2 are MNHNY and SVGAGI (reference sequence). The ends were cut back, 2 bases at V and 3 bases at J, with 13 bases in the middle. The CDR3 nucleotides read TGTGCCAGCAGTTACGTCCGGACTCAGGACTATGGCTACACCTTC. Amino acid sequence: CASSYVRTQDYGYTF.

This chain connects TRBV7-8 to TRBJ2-1; 7 nucleotides line up with TRBD2. V was pared by 4 bases and J by 9 bases, with 9 bases of the junction left unmatched. This CDR3 contains 14 residues. CDR1 and CDR2 (germline): SGHVS, FQNEAQ. CDR3 DNA sequence: TGTGCCAGCAGCTCCGAGACTAGCTTGAGTGAGCAGTTCTTC. Amino acid sequence: CASSSETSLSEQFF.

This clone has more than one count but fewer than ten. In nucleotides, the CDR3 is TGTGCCAGCAGTACTATCGGGGGAAAGGGTGGCTACACCTTC. Translating gives CASSTIGGKGGYTF. The gene calls are TRBV5-4 and TRBJ1-2; TRBD1 might be the D (5 bases). Per germline, CDR1 SGHNT and CDR2 YYREEE (reference sequence). CDR3 length: 14 residues. Trimming cost V 5 bases and J 7 bases, with 18 bases left between them. Filled out from reference TRBV5-4 and TRBJ1-2, the complete variable domain reads ETGVTQSPTHLIKTRGQQVTLRCSSQSGHNTVSWYQQALGQGPQFIFQYYREEENGRGNFPPRFSGLQFPNYSSELNVNALELDDSALYLCASSTIGGKGGYTFGSGTRLTVV.

The genes are TRBV2 and TRBJ2-7, with 8 bases identical to TRBD1. The CDR3 spans 16 residues. Germline CDR1 SNHLY, CDR2 FYNNEI. The V segment lost 6 bases and the J segment 7 bases; nucleotides outside the gene matches: 17. CDR3 bases: TGTGCCAGCAGGCGATACAAACAGGACAGGGTTGAAGAGCAGTACTTC. Its protein is CASRRYKQDRVEEQYF.

V is TRBV28 and J is TRBJ1-4; 10 nucleotides match TRBD1. Germline V gene data show CDR1 as MDHEN and CDR2 as SYDVKM. Trimming removed 6 bases from V and 7 bases from J; junction bases left unmatched: 2. This CDR3 is built from 13 residues. In nucleotides, the CDR3 is TGTGCCAGCAGGGACAGGGGGATTGAAAAACTGTTTTTT. Translated: CASRDRGIEKLFF.

This chain links TRBV19 with TRBJ2-7; TRBD2 aligns across 12 bases. CDR1 and CDR2 (germline): LNHDA, SQIVND (reference sequence). This CDR3 is 17 amino acids long. The ends lost 3 bases at V and 5 bases at J; junction bases unmatched: 11. Here the CDR3 DNA reads TGTGCCAGTAGTATTCGACTAGCGGGAGTTCGTTTCCACGAGCAGTACTTC. As protein: CASSIRLAGVRFHEQYF.

The gene calls are TRBV29-1 and TRBJ1-2, with TRBD1 matching over 9 bases. Trimming removed 4 bases from V and 5 bases from J; junction bases left unmatched: 8. CDR3 size: 14 residues. Germline-derived CDR1 and CDR2 are SQVTM and ANQGSEA. The CDR3 nucleotides are TGCAGCGTTGCCTACCGGGACAGGGAATATGGCTACACCTTC. As protein: CSVAYRDREYGYTF.

This chain uses TRBV7-3 with TRBJ1-1; D is unclear. The CDR3 spans 14 residues. CDR1 and CDR2 from the germline V gene are SGHTA and FQGTGA. The ends were cut back, 4 bases at V and 1 base at J, with 10 bases in the middle. CDR3 in DNA: TGTGCCAGCAGCTCCCCCGTGTGGAACACTGAAGCTTTCTTT. This gives the protein CASSSPVWNTEAFF.

The chain joins TRBV5-1 to TRBJ2-7; D gene uncertain. Germline V lookup: CDR1 SGHRS, CDR2 YFSETQ. The CDR3 spans 11 residues. With 1 base removed from V and 7 bases from J, the gap between germline ends came to 6 bases. CDR3 region: CASSLSQEQYF. As DNA, the CDR3 is TGCGCCAGCAGCTTGTCCCAGGAGCAGTACTTC.

CDR3 nucleotides: TGTGCCAGCAGCCTGAACGCCGGGACAGAGCAGTTCTTC. This sequence encodes CASSLNAGTEQFF. The chain uses TRBV7-2 and TRBJ2-1, with a weak D call TRBD1 (6 bases). Deletions cut 5 bases from V and 10 bases from J, with 15 bases between. The germline gives CDR1 SGHTA, CDR2 FQGNSA. This CDR3 has 13 amino acids.

The CDR3 DNA follows: TGTGCCAGCAGCTTAGTGAAGACAGGTGGCAATGAGCAGTTCTTC. Translating gives CASSLVKTGGNEQFF. The chain links TRBV7-2 to TRBJ2-1; D is perhaps TRBD1 (6 bases). Germline V lookup: CDR1 SGHTA, CDR2 FQGNSA. V was pared by 1 base and J by 6 bases, with 13 bases between. CDR3 length: 15 residues.

The chain combines TRBV5-1 with TRBJ2-1, with a tentative D call TRBD2 (7 bases). The germline gives CDR1 SGHRS, CDR2 YFSETQ. V dropped 3 bases and J dropped 9 bases, with 13 bases sitting between them. The CDR3 has 13 amino acids. The CDR3 sequence: CASSWAGGPEQFF. The CDR3 DNA reads as TGCGCCAGCAGCTGGGCCGGGGGGCCTGAGCAGTTCTTC.

V is TRBV5-1 and J is TRBJ2-1, with 8 bases identical to TRBD1. This CDR3 is built from 15 residues. The junction had 8 bases not matched to a gene; V was cut back by 3 bases and J by 6 bases. Germline V gene sequence: CDR1 SGHRS, CDR2 YFSETQ. The CDR3 here is CASSYPGTGLNEQFF. For the CDR3, the DNA is TGCGCCAGCAGCTACCCCGGGACAGGCCTCAATGAGCAGTTCTTC.

The rearrangement links TRBV10-2 to TRBJ2-2, with D uncertain. Germline CDR1 is WSHSY and CDR2 is SAAADI. V dropped 0 bases and J dropped 4 bases, with 6 bases sitting between them. This CDR3 is built from 14 residues. The CDR3 spells CASSESRSTGELFF. The DNA of the CDR3 is TGCGCCAGCAGTGAGTCCCGGAGCACCGGGGAGCTGTTTTTT.

The rearrangement joins TRBV9 to TRBJ1-4; TRBD1 aligns across 7 bases. The V gene's germline CDR1 is SGDLS and CDR2 YYNGEE. V lost 3 bases and J lost 7; bases outside the gene matches: 9. The CDR3 totals 15 residues. The CDR3 DNA sequence: TGTGCCAGCAGCGAATCGGGACAGCCGAGTGAAAAACTGTTTTTT. Its translation is CASSESGQPSEKLFF.

V gene TRBV9 combines with J gene TRBJ2-6; the match to TRBD1 covers 9 bases. The CDR3 covers 16 residues. V shed 3 bases, J shed 4 bases, and the junction held 5 bases outside the gene matches. CDR1 and CDR2 from the germline V gene are SGDLS and YYNGEE. As DNA, the CDR3 is TGTGCCAGCAGCGGGGACAGGGTTTCCGGGGCCAACGTCCTGACTTTC. This gives the protein CASSGDRVSGANVLTF.

This clone was found once. The chain is built from TRBV11-2 and TRBJ2-2, with TRBD2 matching over 12 bases. V shed 5 bases, J shed 0 bases, and the junction held 4 bases outside the gene matches. Per the germline V gene, CDR1 is SGHAT and CDR2 is FQNNGV. CDR3 length: 17 residues. The CDR3 is CASSKLAGGPNTGELFF. The CDR3 nucleotides read TGTGCCAGCAGCAAACTAGCGGGAGGACCGAACACCGGGGAGCTGTTTTTT.

The V and J genes are TRBV6-5 and TRBJ2-7; possibly TRBD2 for D (6 bases). Trimming stripped 0 bases from V and 7 bases from J, with 10 bases between. The CDR3 extends over 13 amino acids. From germline, CDR1 is MNHEY and CDR2 SVGAGI. CDR3 amino acids: CASSYSGGGEQYF. The CDR3, as DNA: TGTGCCAGCAGTTACTCGGGGGGTGGGGAGCAGTACTTC.

The chain is built from TRBV25-1 and TRBJ2-3; D is perhaps TRBD1 (6 bases). The CDR3 covers 15 residues. Deletions cut 3 bases from V and 2 bases from J, with 12 bases between. The germline V gene has CDR1 MGHDK and CDR2 SYGVNS. CDR3 DNA: TGTGCCAGCAGTGAGGGGGCTTTTTCCACAGATACGCAGTATTTT. Protein: CASSEGAFSTDTQYF.

This clone has just a few counts. The chain uses TRBV6-5 and TRBJ1-6, with TRBD1 matching over 10 bases. The CDR3 totals 15 residues. V shed 2 bases, J shed 9 bases, and the junction held 4 bases outside the gene matches. Germline loops: CDR1 MNHEY, CDR2 SVGAGI. The CDR3 reads CASSYEGTGASPLHF. CDR3 coding DNA: TGTGCCAGCAGTTACGAGGGGACAGGGGCTTCACCCCTCCACTTT.

The V and J genes are TRBV2 and TRBJ1-5; 9 positions agree with TRBD1. J gave up 7 bases and V 5 bases, and 6 bases lay outside the gene matches. The CDR3 runs 14 residues. The germline V gene has CDR1 SNHLY and CDR2 FYNNEI. DNA of the CDR3: TGTGCCAGCAGTCCCACAGGGGGCCGGCAGCCCCAGCATTTT. Translating gives CASSPTGGRQPQHF.

This rearrangement joins TRBV5-1 to TRBJ2-3, with 9 positions matching TRBD1. This CDR3 contains 16 residues. V was clipped by 3 bases and J by 1 base; unmatched bases: 6. Germline CDR1 is SGHRS and CDR2 is YFSETQ. As DNA, the CDR3 is TGCGCCAGCAGCTCGTCAGACAGGGGGGGCACAGATACGCAGTATTTT. Amino acid sequence: CASSSSDRGGTDTQYF.

This rearrangement joins TRBV19 to TRBJ2-6; 7 bases map to TRBD1. The V gene end was trimmed by 5 bases and the J gene end by 0 bases; junction bases not matched to a gene: 7. The germline CDR1 and CDR2 sequences are LNHDA and SQIVND (reference sequence). The CDR3 is 17 amino acids. The CDR3: CASSLMTGLSGANVLTF. The CDR3 DNA reads as TGTGCCAGTAGTTTGATGACAGGGCTCTCTGGGGCCAACGTCCTGACTTTC.

CDR3 loop: CASSVGTADQETQYF. In nucleotides, the CDR3 is TGTGCCAGCAGCGTAGGAACAGCGGATCAAGAGACCCAGTACTTC. This rearrangement joins TRBV9 to TRBJ2-5, with D tentatively TRBD2 (5 bases). The V gene lost 0 bases and the J gene lost 2 bases, with 11 bases spanning the gap. Germline V gene sequence: CDR1 SGDLS, CDR2 YYNGEE. The CDR3 is 15 amino acids.

This rearrangement joins TRBV28 to TRBJ2-7, with D perhaps matching TRBD1 (6 bases). This CDR3 comprises 13 residues. The germline gives CDR1 MDHEN, CDR2 SYDVKM. V was trimmed by 5 bases and J by 2 bases, leaving 10 bases between them. The CDR3 protein is CASSVDSPYEQYF. CDR3 nucleotides: TGTGCCAGCAGTGTGGACAGCCCCTACGAGCAGTACTTC. The complete variable domain, with remaining parts taken from reference TRBV28 and TRBJ2-7, reads DVKVTQSSRYLVKRTGEKVFLECVQDMDHENMFWYRQDPGLGLRLIYFSYDVKMKEKGDIPEGYSVSREKKERFSLILESASTNQTSMYLCASSVDSPYEQYFGPGTRLTVT.

The gene calls are TRBV28 and TRBJ1-5; the D is unclear. Per the germline V gene, CDR1 is MDHEN and CDR2 is SYDVKM. The CDR3 length is 14 residues. Deletions cut 3 bases from V and 3 bases from J, with 9 bases between. The CDR3 nucleotides are TGTGCCAGCAGTTTCCTCGCAGACAATCAGCCCCAGCATTTT. It codes for CASSFLADNQPQHF.

V gene TRBV18 combines with J gene TRBJ2-1, with 7 bases lining up with TRBD2. The V and J ends lost 6 bases and 5 bases, in that order; junction bases with no gene match: 13. CDR1 is KGHSH and CDR2 is LQKENI in the germline V gene. The CDR3 consists of 16 residues. The CDR3 sequence: CASSLRLAGGDNEQFF. The DNA of the CDR3 is TGTGCCAGCTCCCTCAGACTAGCCGGGGGTGACAATGAGCAGTTCTTC.